The 27 T cell receptor beta chains below were found in one sample sequenced in a study of CD8+ T cells in alopecia areata. Reverse transcribed after extraction, RNA yielded cDNA as the sequencing template. Assay: immunoSEQ multiplex PCR; the TCRdb copy retains only in-frame clones and omits some. There are some 130,000 clones in the sample; roughly three fifths occur only once, and around 6% lies in the top ten. The sequenced sample was CD4+ T cells sorted from blood, obtained at week 0. All receptors come from a human donor with alopecia areata.

This clone was picked up a small number of times. The chain employs TRBV27 and TRBJ1-1, with a weak D call TRBD1 (6 bases). CDR3 length equals 14 residues. V lost 5 bases and J lost 1, with 11 bases in between. Germline CDR1 is MNHEY and CDR2 is SMNVEV (reference sequence). DNA of the CDR3: TGTGCCAGCAGTCGAGGACAGACGAACACTGAAGCTTTCTTT. Its translation: CASSRGQTNTEAFF.

This clone turned up a few times. The chain uses TRBV4-2 and TRBJ1-6; 10 nucleotides line up with TRBD1. This CDR3 has 15 residues. The V segment lost 1 base and the J segment 14 bases; nucleotides outside the gene matches: 8. In germline, CDR1 is LGHNA, CDR2 YNFKEQ. The CDR3 reads CASSQAGTGVHSLHF. The DNA for the CDR3 is TGTGCCAGCAGCCAAGCGGGGACAGGGGTCCACTCCCTCCACTTT.

J is TRBJ2-3 and V is TRBV9, with D perhaps TRBD1 or TRBD2 (6 bases each). V shed 0 bases and J shed 0 bases, with 11 bases lying between them. The CDR3 is 16 amino acids. Germline CDR1 reads SGDLS; CDR2 reads YYNGEE. The DNA of the CDR3 is TGTGCCAGCAGCGTAGCCGGGGGCCTTAGCACAGATACGCAGTATTTT. Translating gives CASSVAGGLSTDTQYF.

J is TRBJ1-6 and V is TRBV2, with D tentatively TRBD1 (6 bases). Looked up from germline, CDR1 is SNHLY and CDR2 is FYNNEI. Trimming shortened V by 4 bases and J by 7 bases, and 11 bases separated the two germline ends. The CDR3 extends over 14 amino acids. CDR3 bases: TGTGCCAGCAGTGTCTACAGGGCGAATTCACCCCTCCACTTT. Translation gives CASSVYRANSPLHF.

This clone was observed a handful of times. This chain connects TRBV6-5 to TRBJ1-2, with TRBD1 matching over 7 bases. The CDR3 length is 14 residues. Per germline, CDR1 MNHEY and CDR2 SVGAGI. The V gene end was trimmed by 4 bases and the J gene end by 2 bases; junction bases not matched to a gene: 4. The CDR3 protein is CASSSGGSNYGYTF. The CDR3 DNA is TGTGCCAGCAGTTCAGGGGGGAGCAACTATGGCTACACCTTC.

The V and J genes are TRBV4-1 and TRBJ1-2, with TRBD1 matching over 9 bases. CDR1 and CDR2 from the germline V gene are MGHRA and YSYEKL. J gave up 5 bases and V 4 bases, and 11 bases lay outside the gene matches. The CDR3 consists of 16 residues. CDR3 region: CASSRGQGRGGYGYTF. Written as DNA, the CDR3 is TGCGCCAGCAGCCGAGGACAGGGGCGCGGGGGATATGGCTACACCTTC.

Of note for this clone: Different DNA sequences within this sample yield the same CDR3. V and J are TRBV30 and TRBJ1-6; D perhaps matches TRBD1 (5 bases). The CDR3 totals 13 residues. V shed 0 bases and J shed 8 bases, with 8 bases lying between them. Germline V gene sequence: CDR1 GTSNPN, CDR2 SVGIG (reference sequence). As DNA, the CDR3 is TGTGCCTGGAGTGTACGGGGGGATTCACCCCTCCACTTT. It is translated as CAWSVRGDSPLHF.

The chain joins TRBV9 to TRBJ2-1; D is ambiguous. V was trimmed by 1 base and J by 12 bases, leaving 23 bases between them. The CDR3 runs to 16 residues. Germline assignment: CDR1 SGDLS and CDR2 YYNGEE. This CDR3 is CASSVKRLIRYSVQFF. The CDR3 coding sequence is TGTGCCAGCAGCGTAAAAAGATTAATCCGGTATTCCGTGCAGTTCTTC.

Concerning this clone: Distinct nucleotide sequences in the sample also encode this CDR3. The gene calls are TRBV27 and TRBJ1-6, with TRBD1 identical over 8 bases. Germline-derived CDR1 and CDR2 are MNHEY and SMNVEV (reference sequence). The CDR3 extends over 14 amino acids. V gave up 6 bases and J gave up 9 bases; unmatched junction bases: 7. CDR3 DNA sequence: TGTGCCAGCAGCTTCGGACAGGGTGGTTCACCCCTCCACTTT. The encoded protein is CASSFGQGGSPLHF.

This clone was observed a few times. This rearrangement joins TRBV4-1 to TRBJ1-4; D gene ambiguous. The CDR3 is 15 residues long. Germline CDR1 MGHRA, CDR2 YSYEKL. V lost 1 base and J 5 bases, leaving 11 bases between the germline ends. Here the CDR3 DNA reads TGCGCCAGCAGCCAAGCGTCGCCGTTAAATGAAAAACTGTTTTTT. This sequence encodes CASSQASPLNEKLFF.

This clone was picked up one time. The V gene is TRBV30, the J gene TRBJ1-2, with TRBD1 as a possible D gene (5 bases). Trimming took 3 bases from V and 4 from J, leaving 12 bases between them. From germline, CDR1 is GTSNPN and CDR2 SVGIG (reference sequence). This CDR3 contains 13 residues. The CDR3 DNA reads TGTGCCTGGAGCGAACCGGGACTCTATGGCTACACCTTC. Translating it yields CAWSEPGLYGYTF.

V is TRBV7-2 and J is TRBJ1-5; D remains ambiguous. Germline CDR1 SGHTA, CDR2 FQGNSA. The CDR3 contains 15 residues. The V end lost 2 bases, the J end lost 0 bases, and 8 bases lay between the germline ends. CDR3 sequence: CASSLLSDSNQPQHF. The CDR3 DNA sequence: TGTGCCAGCAGCTTACTGAGTGATAGCAATCAGCCCCAGCATTTT.

This sequence joins TRBV18 and TRBJ1-1, with unresolved D. The CDR3 loop spans 14 amino acids. The germline V gene has CDR1 KGHSH and CDR2 LQKENI. The V end lost 8 bases, the J end lost 5 bases, and 18 bases lay between the germline ends. Here the CDR3 DNA reads TGTGCCAGCACTCCCGACACCGCGACGACTGAAGCTTTCTTT. This sequence encodes CASTPDTATTEAFF.

The genes are TRBV20-1 and TRBJ1-2; TRBD1 matches 7 bases. In germline, CDR1 is DFQATT, CDR2 SNEGSKA (reference sequence). There are 11 residues in the CDR3. J gave up 6 bases and V 6 bases, and 4 bases lay outside the gene matches. The DNA for the CDR3 is TGCAGTGCCTACAGGGGCGATGGCTACACCTTC. This translates into CSAYRGDGYTF.

V is TRBV5-1 and J is TRBJ2-5; 7 bases are shared with TRBD1. V lost 3 bases, J lost 5 bases, and 13 bases stayed unmatched. The CDR3 totals 16 residues. The germline gives CDR1 SGHRS, CDR2 YFSETQ. DNA for the CDR3: TGCGCCAGCAGCTCTCATTGGGACAGCCGCGGGGAGACCCAGTACTTC. Amino acids: CASSSHWDSRGETQYF.

The DNA for the CDR3 is TGTGCCATCTCCCGGGGGCTAGCGGAAGATACGCAGTATTTT. It specifies CAISRGLAEDTQYF. V is TRBV10-3 and J is TRBJ2-3, with D possibly being TRBD2 (7 bases). The germline V gene has CDR1 ENHRY and CDR2 SYGVKD. The CDR3 runs 14 residues. Trimming took 8 bases from V and 5 from J, leaving 17 bases between them.

V and J are TRBV25-1 and TRBJ2-1; 12 bases agree with TRBD1. The CDR3 has 14 amino acids. CDR1 is MGHDK and CDR2 is SYGVNS in the germline V gene. Trimming took 7 bases from V and 10 from J; bases not matched to a gene: 8. CDR3 DNA sequence: TGTGCCAGCACCCAGGGACAGGGGGCGCAGGAGCAGTTCTTC. This translates into CASTQGQGAQEQFF. Variable domain in full (rest from reference TRBV25-1 and TRBJ2-1): EADIYQTPRYLVIGTGKKITLECSQTMGHDKMYWYQQDPGMELHLIHYSYGVNSTEKGDLSSESTVSRIRTEHFPLTLESARPSHTSQYLCASTQGQGAQEQFFGPGTRLTVL.

The CDR3 reads CASSPALFGYEQYF. CDR3 nucleotide sequence: TGTGCCAGCAGTCCTGCGTTGTTTGGTTACGAGCAGTACTTC. V gene TRBV25-1 combines with J gene TRBJ2-7, with unresolved D. The V and J ends lost 5 bases and 4 bases respectively, with 15 bases between them. The germline V gene has CDR1 MGHDK and CDR2 SYGVNS. The CDR3 covers 14 residues.

There are a few counts of this clone. The rearrangement joins TRBV29-1 to TRBJ2-5, with D uncertain. V was trimmed by 6 bases and J by 4 bases, leaving 21 bases between them. This CDR3 spans 15 amino acids. Germline CDR1 SQVTM, CDR2 ANQGSEA. The CDR3 protein is CSVVPSYTSGETQYF. The CDR3 DNA reads as TGCAGCGTAGTTCCGAGTTACACCTCGGGAGAGACCCAGTACTTC.

This clone is a singleton in its sample. The rearrangement joins TRBV2 to TRBJ2-1; 8 bases line up with TRBD2. The CDR3 runs to 15 residues. The germline gives CDR1 SNHLY, CDR2 FYNNEI. V gave up 4 bases and J gave up 7 bases; unmatched junction bases: 9. The CDR3 DNA sequence: TGTGCCAGCAGTGTCGAGCGGGGGCCCTCGAATGAGCAGTTCTTC. This encodes CASSVERGPSNEQFF. Filled out from reference TRBV2 and TRBJ2-1, the complete variable domain reads EPEVTQTPSHQVTQMGQEVILRCVPISNHLYFYWYRQILGQKVEFLVSFYNNEISEKSEIFDDQFSVERPDGSNFTLKIRSTKLEDSAMYFCASSVERGPSNEQFFGPGTRLTVL.

This sequence joins TRBV7-9 and TRBJ2-7; D may be TRBD1 (6 bases). This CDR3 comprises 15 residues. The germline V gene encodes CDR1 SEHNR and CDR2 FQNEAQ (reference sequence). Trimming removed 4 bases at V and 1 base at J, with 14 bases between. The CDR3 bases are TGTGCCAGCAGCTCCTCCGGGACATCGTCCTACGAGCAGTACTTC. It is translated as CASSSSGTSSYEQYF.

This chain links TRBV4-1 with TRBJ2-1, with a weak D call TRBD2 (6 bases). Germline CDR1 is MGHRA and CDR2 is YSYEKL. Between the trimmed V and J ends, which lost 4 bases and 9 bases, there was a span of 13 bases. The CDR3 length is 13 residues. The CDR3 DNA reads TGCGCCAGCAGCCGGGTGGGAGCGGGTGAGCAGTTCTTC. Protein product: CASSRVGAGEQFF.

This clone came up a few times. V is TRBV4-3 and J is TRBJ2-5, with 10 bases matching TRBD2. The junction had 4 bases not matched to a gene; V was cut back by 0 bases and J by 3 bases. In germline, CDR1 is LGHNA, CDR2 YSLEER. The CDR3 is made up of 16 amino acids. The CDR3 protein is CASSQESLAGEETQYF. The CDR3 region has the DNA TGCGCCAGCAGCCAAGAGTCCCTAGCGGGGGAAGAGACCCAGTACTTC.

The CDR3 reads CASSLDPVGYGYTF. The DNA for the CDR3 is TGCGCCAGCAGCCTGGATCCGGTAGGGTATGGCTACACCTTC. The J gene is TRBJ1-2, the V gene TRBV5-1; unclear D gene. Per germline, CDR1 SGHRS and CDR2 YFSETQ. Trimming stripped 4 bases from V and 5 bases from J, with 15 bases between. The CDR3 is 14 residues long.

The V gene is TRBV29-1, the J gene TRBJ1-2; TRBD1 matches at 10 bases. The V segment lost 7 bases and the J segment 7 bases; nucleotides outside the gene matches: 3. The CDR3 length is 11 residues. Germline V lookup: CDR1 SQVTM, CDR2 ANQGSEA. CDR3 sequence: CSAGTGVGYTF. The CDR3 nucleotides read TGCAGCGCCGGGACAGGGGTTGGCTACACCTTC.

The table lists this clone with a few counts. The chain joins TRBV16 to TRBJ1-1; TRBD1 matches at 8 bases. CDR1 KGHSY and CDR2 FQNENV come from the germline V gene. The CDR3 sequence is 14 residues long. V trimming: 1 base; J trimming: 3 bases; junction bases outside the gene matches: 1. CDR3 sequence: CASSQWTGYTEAFF. For the CDR3, the DNA is TGTGCCAGCAGCCAATGGACAGGGTACACTGAAGCTTTCTTT. Using reference TRBV16 and TRBJ1-1 for the parts outside the CDR3, the full variable domain is GEEVAQTPKHLVRGEGQKAKLYCAPIKGHSYVFWYQQVLKNEFKFLISFQNENVFDETGMPKERFSAKCLPNSPCSLEIQATKLEDSAVYFCASSQWTGYTEAFFGQGTRLTVV.

The J gene is TRBJ1-2, the V gene TRBV7-2, with 7 bases aligning to TRBD1. Trimming removed 3 bases from V and 7 bases from J; junction bases left unmatched: 11. Germline loops: CDR1 SGHTA, CDR2 FQGNSA. This CDR3 is 15 amino acids long. The CDR3 sequence: CASSFYRQGVSGYTF. The CDR3 DNA reads TGTGCCAGCAGCTTTTATCGACAGGGAGTCTCTGGCTACACCTTC. Drawing the rest from reference TRBV7-2 and TRBJ1-2, the complete variable domain is GAGVSQSPSNKVTEKGKDVELRCDPISGHTALYWYRQSLGQGLEFLIYFQGNSAPDKSGLPSDRFSAERTGGSVSTLTIQRTQQEDSAVYLCASSFYRQGVSGYTFGSGTRLTVV.